Only a few counts were recorded for the clone carrying this TCR beta chain. What it recognizes is unknown. The record originates from a study of early T cells in non-severe SARS-CoV-2 infection. About the study: With bulk RNA from unsorted whole blood as input, sequencing yielded unpaired chains. Findings and limits, study-wide: Anti-spike CD8 responses were favored by VDJdb matching, which missed private and CD4 specificities.

Trimming cost V 2 bases and J 2 bases, with 12 bases left between them. The CDR3 length is 15 residues. Germline-derived CDR1 and CDR2 are MNHNY and SVGAGI (reference sequence). Attachment of unique molecular identifiers was made to individual cDNA molecules. Via MiXCR, TCRdb re-called the 5' RACE reads, giving one row per CDR3 protein. The table includes about 25,000 distinct CDR3 sequences, 4% to 5.5% detected once. This sequence was found in an adult who was a healthcare worker with PCR-confirmed SARS-CoV-2 infection or an uninfected control (not recorded which). The sequenced sample was whole blood. The J gene is TRBJ1-1, the V gene TRBV6-6; D unclear. The DNA of the CDR3 is TGTGCCAGCAGTTACCCCTCTGGAGGTAACACTGAAGCTTTCTTT. This sequence encodes CASSYPSGGNTEAFF.